This T cell receptor beta chain was identified in a study of blood T cell repertoires in COVID-19. Study-wide context: Samples of COVID-19 (acute and convalescent) were obtained from the United States, Italy and Spain.

V was shortened by 1 base and J by 13 bases, with 11 bases between the two germline ends. This CDR3 has 12 residues. Looked up from germline, CDR1 is SGHNT and CDR2 is YENEEA. Original processing notes: Estimation of nucleated cell counts relied on the amplification of reference gene primers. Using immunoSEQ multiplex PCR, the repertoire was profiled, and TCRdb retains in-frame clones only, with some absent. The V and J calls and clone size were taken over from that table, and D and trimming were inferred from the DNA. The sample records about 200,000 clones, 80% to 90% being singletons. The sample consisted of PBMCs or T cells enriched from blood (not recorded which). J is TRBJ2-1 and V is TRBV11-3; D is unclear. The receptor was derived from a woman aged 40 to 55 with acute COVID-19. CDR3 region: CASSLGLEKQFF. The CDR3 nucleotides are TGTGCCAGCAGCTTAGGTTTGGAGAAACAGTTCTTC.